Shown below are 28 T cell receptor beta chains from a single sample sequenced in a study of blood T cell repertoires in COVID-19. This table comes from immunoSEQ multiplex PCR, and its TCRdb copy is limited to in-frame clones, with some not included. Here the sample spans 25,000 to 35,000 clones, over 70% being singletons. The sample taken for sequencing was peripheral blood. These receptors came from a woman aged 60 to 75 with acute or convalescent COVID-19.

This rearrangement joins TRBV19 to TRBJ1-1; D unclear. The CDR3 sequence is 15 residues long. Trimming took off 4 bases at V and 4 bases at J, with 16 bases between the two ends. Germline V gene lookup returns CDR1 LNHDA and CDR2 SQIVND (reference sequence). This chain's CDR3 is CASSTQPGWVTEAFF. Written as DNA, the CDR3 is TGTGCCAGTAGTACCCAGCCGGGGTGGGTCACTGAAGCTTTCTTT.

The chain uses TRBV7-3 and TRBJ2-1; 8 positions match TRBD2. This CDR3 contains 15 residues. In germline, CDR1 is SGHTA, CDR2 FQGTGA. V lost 5 bases, J lost 5 bases, and 8 bases stayed unmatched. Written as DNA, the CDR3 is TGTGCCAGCAGCCCTCCGGGGACTAGTCACAATGAGCAGTTCTTC. This gives the protein CASSPPGTSHNEQFF.

The chain couples TRBV4-1 to TRBJ2-1; 8 bases are a match to TRBD2. From germline, CDR1 is MGHRA and CDR2 YSYEKL. V lost 1 base to trimming and J lost 7 bases; unmatched junction nucleotides: 12. This CDR3 is built from 17 residues. The CDR3 sequence is CASSQVDMGLVSNEQFF. CDR3 in DNA: TGCGCCAGCAGCCAAGTGGATATGGGACTAGTTTCAAATGAGCAGTTCTTC.

The chain links TRBV5-5 to TRBJ1-2; a possible D gene is TRBD1 (5 bases). The CDR3 is 14 residues long. V was pared by 4 bases and J by 2 bases, with 12 bases between. The germline V gene has CDR1 SGHKS and CDR2 YYEKEE (reference sequence). CDR3 in DNA: TGTGCCAGCAGCCAAATGACAGCAAACTATGGCTACACCTTC. It yields the protein CASSQMTANYGYTF.

The V gene is TRBV28, the J gene TRBJ1-4; perhaps TRBD1 as D (6 bases). Germline V gene data show CDR1 as MDHEN and CDR2 as SYDVKM. This CDR3 region has 13 residues. Trimming cost V 6 bases and J 8 bases, with 13 bases left between them. In nucleotides, the CDR3 is TGTGCCAGCAGCCGGAGGACAGACGAAAAACTGTTTTTT. Translating gives CASSRRTDEKLFF. The full variable domain, its missing parts supplied by reference TRBV28 and TRBJ1-4, is DVKVTQSSRYLVKRTGEKVFLECVQDMDHENMFWYRQDPGLGLRLIYFSYDVKMKEKGDIPEGYSVSREKKERFSLILESASTNQTSMYLCASSRRTDEKLFFGSGTQLSVL.

This chain links TRBV4-1 with TRBJ1-2, with 8 bases fitting TRBD1. The CDR3 runs to 14 residues. Germline assignment: CDR1 MGHRA and CDR2 YSYEKL. The ends lost 1 base at V and 8 bases at J; junction bases unmatched: 6. CDR3 amino acids: CASSQADREGGYTF. As DNA, the CDR3 is TGCGCCAGCAGCCAAGCGGACAGGGAGGGAGGCTACACCTTC.

V gene TRBV4-1 combines with J gene TRBJ1-5, with D unresolved. The CDR3 length is 15 residues. V was trimmed by 4 bases and J by 1 base, leaving 11 bases between them. Germline CDR1 MGHRA, CDR2 YSYEKL. The CDR3 is CASSPEGGSNQPQHF. DNA of the CDR3: TGCGCCAGCAGCCCCGAGGGTGGAAGCAATCAGCCCCAGCATTTT.

This clone was observed a few times. This rearrangement joins TRBV6-6 to TRBJ1-2; a weak D match, TRBD1 (5 bases). V was trimmed by 1 base and J by 12 bases, leaving 9 bases between them. CDR3 length: 11 residues. Germline lookup yields CDR1 MNHNY and CDR2 SVGAGI (reference sequence). The CDR3 bases are TGTGCCAGCAGTTACTGGGGGGTTAACACCTTC. Translating gives CASSYWGVNTF.

This clone occurred a few times. A junction end diverges from the germline sequence, so it may reflect a read error. The chain carries TRBV5-1 and TRBJ2-5; TRBD1 agrees at 10 bases. CDR1 and CDR2 from the germline V gene are SGHRS and YFSETQ. This CDR3 spans 14 amino acids. CDR3 loop: CASRTGTGVPGMNF. The CDR3 DNA reads TGCGCCAGCAGGACCGGGACAGGGGTTCCTGGGATGAACTTC.

This chain joins TRBV18 and TRBJ1-5; a possible D gene is TRBD1 (6 bases). The length of the CDR3 is 15 residues. Germline-derived CDR1 and CDR2 are KGHSH and LQKENI. The V end lost 3 bases, the J end lost 3 bases, and 12 bases lay between the germline ends. DNA of the CDR3: TGTGCCAGCTCACCTGTGGACAGCCTCAATCAGCCCCAGCATTTT. It encodes CASSPVDSLNQPQHF.

The V gene is TRBV2, the J gene TRBJ1-1, with 9 bases identical to TRBD1. Germline V gives CDR1 SNHLY, CDR2 FYNNEI. The V and J ends lost 9 bases and 1 base, in that order; junction bases with no gene match: 12. This CDR3 region has 16 residues. CDR3 in amino acids: CARGRDRESKNTEAFF. In DNA, the CDR3 is TGTGCCAGAGGACGGGACAGGGAAAGTAAGAACACTGAAGCTTTCTTT. Combining the CDR3 with reference TRBV2 and TRBJ1-1 gives the whole variable domain EPEVTQTPSHQVTQMGQEVILRCVPISNHLYFYWYRQILGQKVEFLVSFYNNEISEKSEIFDDQFSVERPDGSNFTLKIRSTKLEDSAMYFCARGRDRESKNTEAFFGQGTRLTVV.

The chain couples TRBV5-1 to TRBJ2-1; 7 bases line up with TRBD2. Per germline, CDR1 SGHRS and CDR2 YFSETQ. Trimming at V came to 7 bases and at J to 7 bases, leaving 11 bases not matched to a gene. CDR3 size: 14 residues. The CDR3 nucleotides are TGCGCCAGCGCGACTAGCCCGAAGCAGAATGAGCAGTTCTTC. Its translation is CASATSPKQNEQFF.

The J gene is TRBJ1-6, the V gene TRBV5-1; D might be TRBD1 (5 bases). This CDR3 comprises 14 residues. V was cut by 1 base and J by 8 bases, with 10 bases left in between. The V gene's germline CDR1 is SGHRS and CDR2 YFSETQ. CDR3 amino acids: CASSLMSGDSPLHF. DNA for the CDR3: TGCGCCAGCAGCTTGATGTCGGGGGATTCACCCCTCCACTTT.

V is TRBV6-5 and J is TRBJ2-5; maybe TRBD1 (6 bases). Germline CDR1 reads MNHEY; CDR2 reads SVGAGI. Trimming took 6 bases from V and 2 from J, leaving 13 bases between them. The CDR3 runs 14 residues. CDR3 sequence (DNA): TGTGCCAGCAGGATGAGGGGGAAGCAAGAGACCCAGTACTTC. It specifies CASRMRGKQETQYF.

The chain employs TRBV7-3 and TRBJ2-3; 12 positions match TRBD2. V lost 6 bases to trimming and J lost 3 bases; unmatched junction nucleotides: 4. The CDR3 is 15 amino acids. Germline CDR1 is SGHTA and CDR2 is FQGTGA. The CDR3 region has the DNA TGTGCCAGCAGGGCCGGGACTAGCGGGACAGATACGCAGTATTTT. This encodes CASRAGTSGTDTQYF. Full variable domain (missing parts from reference TRBV7-3 and TRBJ2-3): GAGVSQTPSNKVTEKGKYVELRCDPISGHTALYWYRQSLGQGPEFLIYFQGTGAADDSGLPNDRFFAVRPEGSVSTLKIQRTERGDSAVYLCASRAGTSGTDTQYFGPGTRLTVL.

This clone appeared a few times. V is TRBV4-2 and J is TRBJ2-7, with D perhaps TRBD1 (5 bases). This CDR3 has 15 amino acids. V was shortened by 0 bases and J by 3 bases, with 12 bases between the two germline ends. The germline gives CDR1 LGHNA, CDR2 YNFKEQ. CDR3 coding DNA: TGTGCCAGCAGCCAAGATGGATCCCAGGGCTACGAGCAGTACTTC. Translated: CASSQDGSQGYEQYF.

J is TRBJ2-5 and V is TRBV6-6, with TRBD1 matching over 9 bases. V trimming: 5 bases; J trimming: 2 bases; junction bases outside the gene matches: 12. Germline loops: CDR1 MNHNY, CDR2 SVGAGI (reference sequence). The length of the CDR3 is 17 residues. CDR3 sequence: CASSPFTGQGGQETQYF. Written as DNA, the CDR3 is TGTGCCAGCAGTCCTTTTACGGGACAGGGTGGGCAAGAGACCCAGTACTTC.

V usage is TRBV7-8 and J usage is TRBJ1-5; D call uncertain. The germline V and J ends were trimmed by 5 bases and 3 bases, with 11 bases remaining between them. CDR3 length: 14 residues. CDR1 SGHVS and CDR2 FQNEAQ come from the germline V gene. The CDR3 nucleotides are TGTGCCAGCAGCCTACGGGTCATCAATCAGCCCCAGCATTTT. It codes for CASSLRVINQPQHF.

This clone was detected only a few times. The chain carries TRBV7-8 and TRBJ1-3, with TRBD1 identical over 7 bases. The CDR3 extends over 18 amino acids. CDR1 and CDR2 from the germline V gene are SGHVS and FQNEAQ. Unmatched junction bases numbered 14, after V lost 5 bases and J lost 1 base. CDR3 sequence: CASSAVALRQGSGNTIYF. CDR3 sequence (DNA): TGTGCCAGCAGCGCCGTGGCCCTAAGACAGGGTTCTGGAAACACCATATATTTT.

The rearrangement uses TRBV20-1 and TRBJ1-4; TRBD1 might be the D (5 bases). Trimming left V 3 bases short and J 4 bases short, with 9 bases between. The length of the CDR3 is 13 residues. Germline V gene data show CDR1 as DFQATT and CDR2 as SNEGSKA (reference sequence). CDR3 DNA sequence: TGCAGTGCTAGTCGACAGAATAATGAAAAACTGTTTTTT. Protein: CSASRQNNEKLFF.

The chain combines TRBV28 with TRBJ1-4; D gene uncertain. V lost 7 bases to trimming and J lost 4 bases, with 10 bases between them. The CDR3 covers 13 residues. Per the germline V gene, CDR1 is MDHEN and CDR2 is SYDVKM. The CDR3 DNA is TGTGCCAGCAACGAGGCCTATAATGAAAAACTGTTTTTT. Translated: CASNEAYNEKLFF.

This rearrangement joins TRBV6-5 to TRBJ1-4; D not certain. V was shortened by 8 bases and J by 11 bases, with 15 bases between the two germline ends. Germline-derived CDR1 and CDR2 are MNHEY and SVGAGI. This CDR3 comprises 12 residues. In DNA, the CDR3 is TGTGCCAGCTCCAACCGTTTCAGGAAACTGTTTTTT. Its protein is CASSNRFRKLFF.

There are a few counts of this clone. The CDR3 coding sequence is TGTGCCAGCAGTGAGGTGGTATGGCTAGCAACCGGGGAGCTGTTTTTT. Encoded protein: CASSEVVWLATGELFF. V gene TRBV2 combines with J gene TRBJ2-2; D might be TRBD2 (5 bases). Trimming removed 3 bases at V and 5 bases at J, with 16 bases between. The CDR3 totals 16 residues. Germline values: CDR1 SNHLY, CDR2 FYNNEI.

This clone was seen only a few times. V usage is TRBV24-1 and J usage is TRBJ1-1; D is unclear. V shed 7 bases and J shed 5 bases, with 13 bases lying between them. The CDR3 totals 13 residues. In germline, CDR1 is KGHDR, CDR2 SFDVKD. The CDR3 spells CATRRGDWTEAFF. In DNA form, the CDR3 reads TGTGCCACCAGGCGGGGAGACTGGACTGAAGCTTTCTTT.

This clone was detected once. The J gene is TRBJ2-2, the V gene TRBV27; no clear D. CDR1 MNHEY and CDR2 SMNVEV come from the germline V gene (reference sequence). Deletions cut 6 bases from V and 0 bases from J, with 14 bases between. The CDR3 has 16 residues. The CDR3 here is CASRNFNYANTGELFF. CDR3 nucleotide sequence: TGTGCCAGCAGAAACTTCAACTACGCGAACACCGGGGAGCTGTTTTTT.

The chain combines TRBV12-3 or TRBV12-4 with TRBJ1-2; D gene ambiguous. This CDR3 contains 12 residues. Trimming cost V 3 bases and J 3 bases, with 5 bases left between them. The CDR3 is CASSFSDYGYTF. The DNA for the CDR3 is TGTGCCAGCAGTTTTTCTGACTATGGCTACACCTTC.

J is TRBJ2-7 and V is TRBV20-1, with a tentative D call TRBD2 (5 bases). The CDR3 loop spans 11 amino acids. Germline CDR1 is DFQATT and CDR2 is SNEGSKA (reference sequence). Trimming stripped 5 bases from V and 3 bases from J, with 8 bases between. CDR3 in amino acids: CSAVDYYEQYF. The CDR3, as DNA: TGCAGTGCTGTCGACTACTACGAGCAGTACTTC.

The chain joins TRBV5-1 to TRBJ1-4, with a weak D call TRBD1 (6 bases). Germline V gives CDR1 SGHRS, CDR2 YFSETQ. V lost 0 bases and J lost 0, with 9 bases in between. The length of the CDR3 is 16 residues. Here the CDR3 reads CASSLVQGSTNEKLFF. Here the CDR3 DNA reads TGCGCCAGCAGCTTGGTACAGGGTTCAACTAATGAAAAACTGTTTTTT.